Here is one T cell receptor beta chain with its context. CDR3 length: 12 amino acids. The germline V and J ends were trimmed by 7 bases and 7 bases, with 10 bases remaining between them. Germline CDR1 is MDHEN and CDR2 is SYDVKM. The sample belongs to a study of blood T cell repertoires in COVID-19. Study summary: The United States, Italy and Spain were the sources of the acute and convalescent COVID-19 samples. PBMCs, B-cell-depleted T cells, or T cells were the source of the cDNA or gDNA that made up the material.

Sequenced by immunoSEQ multiplex PCR; TCRdb stores in-frame clones only, minus some. The table has a few hundred thousand clones, about 79% seen once. This rearrangement joins TRBV28 to TRBJ2-2; D remains ambiguous. This sequence originates from a woman in her thirties or forties who had recovered from COVID-19. Sample: peripheral blood. CDR3 protein: CASMVLNGELFF. The CDR3 nucleotides are TGTGCCAGCATGGTACTTAACGGGGAGCTGTTTTTT.